This is a list of T cell receptor beta chains from one sample in a study of blood T cell repertoires in COVID-19. The protocol was immunoSEQ multiplex PCR, while the TCRdb copy is restricted to in-frame clones and leaves out a portion. Among 310,000 or so clones listed, over 70% were seen once. The sequenced sample consisted of peripheral blood. The source of these receptors is a woman in her forties or fifties with acute or convalescent COVID-19. The CDR3 runs from the conserved cysteine through the conserved F or W. A D gene is named only where the DNA matches it firmly. Clone size is given for some rows only: seen once, a few or many times, or a class if the clone is expanded.

j_call | v_call | clone_size | d_call | cdr3_nt | cdr3_aa
TRBJ2-1 | TRBV6-2/TRBV6-3 | - | - | TGTGCCAGCAGTTCGACAGAGTGGAATGAGCAGTTCTTC | CASSSTEWNEQFF
TRBJ1-4 | TRBV21-1 | - | - | TGTGCCATCCCCCAGGGTATACACAGAAATGAAAAACTGTTTTTT | CAIPQGIHRNEKLFF
TRBJ2-5 | TRBV2 | once | TRBD1 | TGTGCCAGCAGTGTACAGGGGGCTCAAGAGACCCAGTACTTC | CASSVQGAQETQYF
TRBJ1-1 | TRBV12-3/TRBV12-4 | - | - | TGTGCCAGCAGATCGGTCCACGCTGAAGCTTTCTTT | CASRSVHAEAFF
TRBJ1-4 | TRBV5-1 | few | - | TGCGCCAGCAGTCCCAGTGGGGGCTTAAGTGAAAAACTGTTTTTT | CASSPSGGLSEKLFF
TRBJ1-1 | TRBV9 | - | - | TGTGCCAGCAGCGCCCTTTCAGGGGACACTGAAGCTTTCTTT | CASSALSGDTEAFF
TRBJ2-2 | TRBV7-2 | - | TRBD2 | TGTGCCAGCAGCCCGCCGGGACTAGCCAACACCGGGGAGCTGTTTTTT | CASSPPGLANTGELFF
TRBJ2-2 | TRBV7-9 | few | - | TGTGCCAGCAGCTCTACCGGGGAGCTGTTTTTT | CASSSTGELFF
TRBJ2-3 | TRBV5-6 | - | - | TGTGCCAGCAGTTCCTATTATAGCACAGATACGCAGTATTTT | CASSSYYSTDTQYF
TRBJ2-5 | TRBV21-1 | - | - | TGTGCCAGCAGCAACGGAGGCACTAGCGGTTCGTGCCAAGAGACCCAGTACTTC | CASSNGGTSGSCQETQYF
TRBJ1-1 | TRBV18 | - | - | TGTGCCAGCTCTCCATTTAGCGGGACCGTGAACACTGAAGCTTTCTTT | CASSPFSGTVNTEAFF